These 27 T cell receptor beta chains were all obtained from the same sample, sequenced in a study of shared clonotypes between healthy human individuals. Sequenced by immunoSEQ multiplex PCR; TCRdb stores in-frame clones only, minus some. This table holds over a million clones, over 95% found once. Sequencing used naive CD4+ T cells sorted from blood. Subset meaning: CD45RA+ positively selected. The receptors here all came from a man aged 30 to 39 in good health.

The V call is TRBV27, the J call TRBJ2-7; TRBD1 is a possible D gene (5 bases). With 2 bases removed from V and 0 bases from J, the gap between germline ends came to 8 bases. This CDR3 comprises 14 residues. Germline values: CDR1 MNHEY, CDR2 SMNVEV (reference sequence). CDR3 residues: CASSLRTNSYEQYF. The CDR3 DNA sequence: TGTGCCAGCAGTTTAAGGACAAACTCCTACGAGCAGTACTTC.

In DNA, the CDR3 is TGTGCCAGCAGTGCCCTGACAAGGGGGGTTTCCCTCTACGAGCAGTACTTC. Its translation: CASSALTRGVSLYEQYF. The V call is TRBV28, the J call TRBJ2-7; D is perhaps TRBD1 or TRBD2 (6 bases each). Germline V gives CDR1 MDHEN, CDR2 SYDVKM. Trimming removed 5 bases from V and 3 bases from J, with 23 bases in between. The CDR3 has 17 amino acids.

The V call is TRBV6-1, the J call TRBJ2-2; 12 nucleotides agree with TRBD1. CDR3 length: 14 amino acids. Germline V gene sequence: CDR1 MNHNS, CDR2 SASEGT. V dropped 6 bases and J dropped 6; count of bases not matched to a gene: 2. CDR3 bases: TGTGCCAGCAGCCGGGACAGGGGGCCCGGGGAGCTGTTTTTT. This translates into CASSRDRGPGELFF.

This sequence joins TRBV14 and TRBJ2-7; 13 bases are shared with TRBD2. Germline lookup yields CDR1 SGHDN and CDR2 FVKESK. The V segment lost 4 bases and the J segment 5 bases; nucleotides outside the gene matches: 5. There are 15 residues in the CDR3. Written as DNA, the CDR3 is TGTGCCAGCAGCCCCCGGACTAGCGGGAGAGACGAGCAGTACTTC. Amino acid sequence: CASSPRTSGRDEQYF.

As concerns this clone: The same CDR3 also results from other DNA sequences found in this sample. This sequence joins TRBV5-1 and TRBJ2-7, with 7 bases aligning to TRBD2. The germline CDR1 and CDR2 sequences are SGHRS and YFSETQ. The V segment lost 4 bases and the J segment 3 bases; nucleotides outside the gene matches: 4. CDR3 length equals 13 residues. The CDR3 loop reads CASSSGTGYEQYF. Here the CDR3 DNA reads TGCGCCAGCAGCAGCGGGACGGGCTACGAGCAGTACTTC.

The CDR3 loop is CASSFRTSGTGADTQYF. CDR3 DNA: TGTGCCAGCAGCTTCCGGACTTCCGGGACAGGGGCAGATACGCAGTATTTT. The chain couples TRBV11-3 to TRBJ2-3, with 10 bases identical to TRBD1. This CDR3 spans 17 amino acids. The V gene end was trimmed by 3 bases and the J gene end by 4 bases; junction bases not matched to a gene: 10. CDR1 is SGHNT, CDR2 YENEEA, per germline.

V is TRBV5-1 and J is TRBJ2-5; TRBD1 might be the D (6 bases). The CDR3 is 15 amino acids. From germline, CDR1 is SGHRS and CDR2 YFSETQ. Trimming cost V 3 bases and J 2 bases, with 14 bases left between them. DNA of the CDR3: TGCGCCAGCAGCTCCTCAGGGGTCCCTCAAGAGACCCAGTACTTC. The encoded protein is CASSSSGVPQETQYF.

This clone was detected only once. The chain uses TRBV25-1 and TRBJ2-1; the D gene is possibly TRBD2 (6 bases). The CDR3 is made up of 15 amino acids. With 3 bases removed from V and 7 bases from J, the gap between germline ends came to 16 bases. Germline V gene data show CDR1 as MGHDK and CDR2 as SYGVNS. CDR3 protein: CASSDSGAIINEQFF. For the CDR3, the DNA is TGTGCCAGCAGTGATAGCGGAGCTATAATAAATGAGCAGTTCTTC.

The rearrangement links TRBV7-6 to TRBJ2-7, with D hard to call. This CDR3 has 12 residues. V gave up 1 base and J gave up 7 bases, with 8 bases separating them. CDR1 SGHVS and CDR2 FNYEAQ come from the germline V gene. In DNA, the CDR3 is TGTGCCAGCAGCTTAGTAGCACGGGAGCAGTACTTC. Its translation is CASSLVAREQYF.

This chain joins TRBV27 and TRBJ2-1, with TRBD2 matching 10 bases. The CDR3 runs 19 residues. Germline V CDR1 and CDR2: MNHEY, SMNVEV (reference sequence). J lost 0 bases, V lost 5 bases, and 13 bases had no gene match. CDR3 sequence reads: CASSLGGLAEYSSYNEQFF. The CDR3 DNA sequence: TGTGCCAGCAGTCTGGGTGGACTAGCGGAATATAGCTCCTACAATGAGCAGTTCTTC.

The CDR3 DNA is TGTGCCAGCAGTCACGGACAGGAGGAGACCCAGTACTTC. It translates to CASSHGQEETQYF. The chain links TRBV27 to TRBJ2-5, with 7 bases fitting TRBD1. The CDR3 is 13 residues long. CDR1 and CDR2 (germline): MNHEY, SMNVEV (reference sequence). V lost 5 bases to trimming and J lost 5 bases; unmatched junction nucleotides: 5.

The rearrangement uses TRBV6-1 and TRBJ1-5; D unclear. Germline lookup yields CDR1 MNHNS and CDR2 SASEGT. The CDR3 is made up of 15 amino acids. V shed 4 bases and J shed 1 base, with 11 bases lying between them. The CDR3 nucleotides are TGTGCCAGCAGTGCGACGAGTGGGAGCAATCAGCCCCAGCATTTT. Encoded protein: CASSATSGSNQPQHF.

Turning to this clone: The sample contains more than one DNA sequence encoding this CDR3. V and J are TRBV15 and TRBJ2-1; 7 bases map to TRBD2. Germline V lookup: CDR1 LNHNV, CDR2 YYDKDF (reference sequence). V shed 1 base, J shed 9 bases, and the junction held 3 bases outside the gene matches. The CDR3 totals 13 residues. In nucleotides, the CDR3 is TGTGCCACCAGCAGAGGGGGACTACTTGAGCAGTTCTTC. Amino acids: CATSRGGLLEQFF.

The gene calls are TRBV6-5 and TRBJ2-3, with D possibly matching TRBD2 (6 bases). Trimming cost V 6 bases and J 1 base, with 14 bases left between them. The CDR3 totals 15 residues. Germline V gene sequence: CDR1 MNHEY, CDR2 SVGAGI. The CDR3 bases are TGTGCCAGCAGCCGCGGGACGGGAGGCACAGATACGCAGTATTTT. Translating it yields CASSRGTGGTDTQYF.

The chain carries TRBV14 and TRBJ2-2, with D possibly TRBD1 on 6 matching bases. Germline values: CDR1 SGHDN, CDR2 FVKESK. Deletions cut 4 bases from V and 3 bases from J, with 15 bases between. The CDR3 is 16 amino acids. CDR3 coding DNA: TGTGCCAGCAGCCCACTCTGGGGGCTCGACACCGGGGAGCTGTTTTTT. As protein: CASSPLWGLDTGELFF.

This clone has only one observation. The rearrangement links TRBV28 to TRBJ2-7; D unclear. V was shortened by 7 bases and J by 2 bases, with 15 bases between the two germline ends. The CDR3 is 14 amino acids. The germline V gene has CDR1 MDHEN and CDR2 SYDVKM. Here the CDR3 reads CASTRAYSPYEQYF. The DNA of the CDR3 is TGTGCCAGCACCCGAGCTTACAGCCCCTACGAGCAGTACTTC.

This clone appeared a single time. J is TRBJ2-2 and V is TRBV15; unclear D gene. CDR1 is LNHNV and CDR2 is YYDKDF in the germline V gene (reference sequence). This CDR3 is 15 amino acids long. Trimming took 1 base from V and 4 from J, leaving 10 bases between them. CDR3: CATSRGTVLTGELFF. In DNA, the CDR3 is TGTGCCACCAGCAGAGGAACAGTTCTCACCGGGGAGCTGTTTTTT.

This chain joins TRBV5-5 and TRBJ1-2; 7 positions match TRBD1. Germline CDR1 reads SGHKS; CDR2 reads YYEKEE (reference sequence). With 2 bases clipped from V and 2 bases from J, the junction kept 15 bases outside the gene matches. The CDR3 is 18 residues long. The CDR3 region has the DNA TGTGCCAGCAGCTTCCCCCTGTCGGGCCAGGGGGGAAACTATGGCTACACCTTC. Residues: CASSFPLSGQGGNYGYTF.

The V and J genes are TRBV19 and TRBJ2-1; D not certain. CDR1 and CDR2 from the germline V gene are LNHDA and SQIVND (reference sequence). The ends were cut back, 6 bases at V and 2 bases at J, with 8 bases in the middle. The CDR3 consists of 13 residues. The CDR3 sequence: CASRGSAYNEQFF. CDR3 sequence (DNA): TGTGCCAGTAGAGGTTCGGCCTACAATGAGCAGTTCTTC.

The chain carries TRBV5-1 and TRBJ1-3, with D tentatively TRBD1 (6 bases). There are 14 residues in the CDR3. Trimming removed 4 bases from V and 2 bases from J, with 10 bases in between. Germline CDR1 reads SGHRS; CDR2 reads YFSETQ. CDR3: CASSPGHAGNTIYF. The CDR3 DNA follows: TGCGCCAGCAGCCCGGGACACGCTGGAAACACCATATATTTT.

The rearrangement links TRBV5-5 to TRBJ2-5; 7 nucleotides align to TRBD2. CDR1 SGHKS and CDR2 YYEKEE come from the germline V gene (reference sequence). J was trimmed by 4 bases and V by 4 bases; bases with no gene match: 7. The length of the CDR3 is 14 residues. Written as DNA, the CDR3 is TGTGCCAGCAGCCCGGGACTAAGCCTAGAGACCCAGTACTTC. It yields the protein CASSPGLSLETQYF.

The chain has TRBV28 and TRBJ2-5; 7 bases match TRBD1. In germline, CDR1 is MDHEN, CDR2 SYDVKM. The CDR3 loop spans 15 amino acids. V lost 3 bases and J lost 4; bases outside the gene matches: 8. Here the CDR3 DNA reads TGTGCCAGCAGTTTGGCGTTTAGGGGGCGAGAGACCCAGTACTTC. As protein: CASSLAFRGRETQYF.

J is TRBJ1-1 and V is TRBV6-5, with D possibly TRBD1 on 6 matching bases. Looked up from germline, CDR1 is MNHEY and CDR2 is SVGAGI. This CDR3 has 13 amino acids. V dropped 7 bases and J dropped 7 bases, with 16 bases sitting between them. The CDR3 protein is CASKDPGDLEAFF. The CDR3 nucleotides read TGTGCCAGCAAAGACCCAGGGGACCTTGAAGCTTTCTTT.

The CDR3 nucleotides read TGTGCCAGCGGACGGGCCGGCGGACCCTACGAGCAGTACTTC. Amino acids: CASGRAGGPYEQYF. The chain employs TRBV5-4 and TRBJ2-7; D call uncertain. With 7 bases removed from V and 2 bases from J, the gap between germline ends came to 16 bases. The germline CDR1 and CDR2 sequences are SGHNT and YYREEE (reference sequence). CDR3 length equals 14 residues. Looking up the rest from reference TRBV5-4 and TRBJ2-7 gives the full variable domain: ETGVTQSPTHLIKTRGQQVTLRCSSQSGHNTVSWYQQALGQGPQFIFQYYREEENGRGNFPPRFSGLQFPNYSSELNVNALELDDSALYLCASGRAGGPYEQYFGPGTRLTVT.

The chain couples TRBV25-1 to TRBJ2-2, with 7 bases identical to TRBD2. The CDR3 has 14 residues. The germline gives CDR1 MGHDK, CDR2 SYGVNS. Trimming removed 7 bases from V and 4 bases from J; junction bases left unmatched: 6. The CDR3 reads CASIGLGSTGELFF. The CDR3 region has the DNA TGTGCCAGCATCGGACTAGGGAGCACCGGGGAGCTGTTTTTT.

V is TRBV30 and J is TRBJ1-3; D gene uncertain. V gave up 1 base and J gave up 0 bases, with 13 bases separating them. CDR1 is GTSNPN, CDR2 SVGIG, per germline (reference sequence). This CDR3 is built from 16 residues. Written as DNA, the CDR3 is TGTGCCTGGAGTGCCGACCCGGCCTTCTCTGGAAACACCATATATTTT. Translating gives CAWSADPAFSGNTIYF.

The chain has TRBV18 and TRBJ2-6, with D possibly being TRBD1 (5 bases). The CDR3 has 17 amino acids. Germline-derived CDR1 and CDR2 are KGHSH and LQKENI. Trimming shortened V by 2 bases and J by 6 bases, and 17 bases separated the two germline ends. The chain's CDR3 is CASSPSVDTSVANVLTF. In DNA, the CDR3 is TGTGCCAGCTCACCATCGGTGGACACTTCAGTGGCCAACGTCCTGACTTTC.